What follows are 24 T cell receptor beta chains derived from one specimen sequenced in a study of blood T cell repertoires in COVID-19 (dated by TCRdb to 2018 to 2020). Receptors were amplified or captured by the immunoSEQ multiplex PCR assay. Entries here come from immuneACCESS through TCRdb and include only in-frame sequences with V and J called. Some clones fail to appear in such tables; in the studies checked, an unresolved V gene covers under half of the shortfall, and the cause of the remainder is unknown. Here the sample has about 110,000 clones; 84% occur a single time. About 4% of the sample rests with the top ten. The sample comprised peripheral blood. These receptors came from a human donor in a cohort sampled during active COVID-19.

The genes are TRBV27 and TRBJ1-4, with D perhaps matching TRBD1 (5 bases). The germline V and J ends were trimmed by 5 bases and 8 bases, with 12 bases remaining between them. The V gene's germline CDR1 is MNHEY and CDR2 SMNVEV (reference sequence). This CDR3 spans 13 amino acids. CDR3 sequence (DNA): TGTGCCAGCAGTCTCAGGGTTGGGGAAAAACTGTTTTTT. This codes for CASSLRVGEKLFF. Combining the CDR3 with reference TRBV27 and TRBJ1-4 gives the whole variable domain EAQVTQNPRYLITVTGKKLTVTCSQNMNHEYMSWYRQDPGLGLRQIYYSMNVEVTDKGDVPEGYKVSRKEKRNFPLILESPSPNQTSLYFCASSLRVGEKLFFGSGTQLSVL.

This clone was seen a single time. The rearrangement joins TRBV4-1 to TRBJ2-7; D gene uncertain. The germline CDR1 and CDR2 sequences are MGHRA and YSYEKL. The ends were cut back, 0 bases at V and 5 bases at J, with 11 bases in the middle. CDR3 size: 14 residues. CDR3 DNA sequence: TGCGCCAGCAGCCAAGATATCCCCCGGGACGAGCAGTACTTC. It specifies CASSQDIPRDEQYF.

CDR3 amino acids: CASSGSGGFEQFF. The DNA of the CDR3 is TGTGCCAGTAGTGGGAGTGGGGGGTTTGAGCAGTTCTTC. The rearrangement links TRBV19 to TRBJ2-1; D may be TRBD2 (6 bases). This CDR3 spans 13 amino acids. The germline V gene encodes CDR1 LNHDA and CDR2 SQIVND (reference sequence). V shed 5 bases and J shed 9 bases, with 14 bases lying between them.

The chain joins TRBV7-2 to TRBJ2-2, with 7 positions matching TRBD2. This CDR3 has 17 residues. Trimming took 2 bases from V and 0 from J; bases not matched to a gene: 6. Germline CDR1 SGHTA, CDR2 FQGNSA. The CDR3, as DNA: TGTGCCAGCAGCTTAAGTGCTGCGGGAGCGAACACCGGGGAGCTGTTTTTT. This encodes CASSLSAAGANTGELFF.

The V call is TRBV9, the J call TRBJ2-1; weak D call: TRBD2 (5 bases). The CDR3 is made up of 15 amino acids. V lost 3 bases to trimming and J lost 9 bases, with 19 bases between them. The germline V gene has CDR1 SGDLS and CDR2 YYNGEE. CDR3 protein: CASSAPGFLAGEQFF. The DNA for the CDR3 is TGTGCCAGCAGCGCTCCGGGATTTTTAGCTGGTGAGCAGTTCTTC.

For the CDR3, the DNA is TGTGCCAGCCTACAGGGGATCAATCAGCCCCAGCATTTT. It codes for CASLQGINQPQHF. V is TRBV2 and J is TRBJ1-5; 7 bases map to TRBD1. Unmatched junction bases numbered 4, after V lost 8 bases and J lost 3 bases. The germline V gene encodes CDR1 SNHLY and CDR2 FYNNEI. The CDR3 is 13 amino acids.

The chain joins TRBV19 to TRBJ1-1; 7 nucleotides line up with TRBD1. V shed 5 bases, J shed 5 bases, and the junction held 8 bases outside the gene matches. Germline V gene lookup returns CDR1 LNHDA and CDR2 SQIVND (reference sequence). This CDR3 has 14 residues. DNA of the CDR3: TGTGCCAGTAGTCTACAACAGGGGTTAACTGAAGCTTTCTTT. Residues: CASSLQQGLTEAFF.

CDR3 DNA: TGCGCCAGCAGCCAAATCAATGAGCAGTTCTTC. This codes for CASSQINEQFF. The V gene is TRBV10-2, the J gene TRBJ2-1; D remains unclear. V was shortened by 6 bases and J by 6 bases, with 6 bases between the two germline ends. In germline, CDR1 is WSHSY, CDR2 SAAADI. The CDR3 spans 11 residues.

The V and J genes are TRBV28 and TRBJ2-3, with 8 bases aligning to TRBD2. Trimming took 3 bases from V and 8 from J; bases not matched to a gene: 7. Germline CDR1 and CDR2: MDHEN and SYDVKM. This CDR3 has 14 amino acids. The CDR3 DNA sequence: TGTGCCAGCAGTTTGGCTAGCGGGTCGGGTACGCAGTATTTT. This sequence encodes CASSLASGSGTQYF.

This chain uses TRBV19 with TRBJ2-4; 10 nucleotides match TRBD1. V trimming: 9 bases; J trimming: 3 bases; junction bases outside the gene matches: 17. This CDR3 comprises 18 residues. The germline V gene encodes CDR1 LNHDA and CDR2 SQIVND (reference sequence). This CDR3 is CASHSGLLRDRGKNIQYF. In DNA form, the CDR3 reads TGTGCCAGCCACAGCGGGCTGTTAAGGGACAGGGGCAAAAACATTCAGTACTTC.

The chain joins TRBV2 to TRBJ2-7; no definite D call. Trimming shortened V by 10 bases and J by 6 bases, and 13 bases separated the two germline ends. CDR1 SNHLY and CDR2 FYNNEI come from the germline V gene. The CDR3 covers 11 residues. Here the CDR3 reads CAILSSLEQYV. The CDR3 coding sequence is TGTGCCATCCTAAGTAGCCTCGAGCAGTACGTC.

This chain links TRBV27 with TRBJ2-1; 9 bases are a match to TRBD2. The CDR3 spans 15 residues. Per the germline V gene, CDR1 is MNHEY and CDR2 is SMNVEV (reference sequence). Losses at the gene ends were 4 bases for V and 4 bases for J; bases not matched to a gene: 5. The CDR3 DNA reads as TGTGCCAGCAGTTCCGGGACTAGCTATTACAATGAGCAGTTCTTC. Translating it yields CASSSGTSYYNEQFF.

This chain connects TRBV10-3 to TRBJ1-2; a possible D gene is TRBD1 (6 bases). Germline V lookup: CDR1 ENHRY, CDR2 SYGVKD. V lost 6 bases and J lost 3, with 14 bases in between. The CDR3 is 14 amino acids. In nucleotides, the CDR3 is TGTGCCATCAGGGGCAGGGGCGCGGACTATGGCTACACCTTC. Protein: CAIRGRGADYGYTF.

The J gene is TRBJ1-2, the V gene TRBV7-2, with 10 bases lining up with TRBD1. The germline CDR1 and CDR2 sequences are SGHTA and FQGNSA. Germline trimming cut 5 bases from V and 7 bases from J; bases unmatched to any gene: 7. CDR3 length: 14 residues. Here the CDR3 DNA reads TGTGCCAGCAGCCGGCCAGACAGGGGGCTTGGCTACACCTTC. Translating gives CASSRPDRGLGYTF.

This rearrangement joins TRBV6-5 to TRBJ2-1, with 7 bases fitting TRBD2. This CDR3 spans 15 amino acids. V lost 6 bases and J lost 0; bases outside the gene matches: 5. Germline CDR1 MNHEY, CDR2 SVGAGI. CDR3 amino acids: CASRLAYSSYNEQFF. The CDR3 DNA is TGTGCCAGCAGACTAGCGTATAGCTCCTACAATGAGCAGTTCTTC.

This clone was seen once. This chain links TRBV30 with TRBJ1-2; no firm D call. This CDR3 spans 12 amino acids. Germline V gives CDR1 GTSNPN, CDR2 SVGIG (reference sequence). V shed 4 bases and J shed 4 bases, with 10 bases lying between them. The CDR3 DNA is TGTGCCTGGAACCGGGTCTTCTATGGCTACACCTTC. It codes for CAWNRVFYGYTF.

The rearrangement joins TRBV4-3 to TRBJ2-7; D ambiguous. Trimming removed 1 base at V and 3 bases at J, with 13 bases between. From germline, CDR1 is LGHNA and CDR2 YSLEER. The CDR3 runs 15 residues. The DNA for the CDR3 is TGCGCCAGCAGCCAAGGCAAGAGTCCGGGCTACGAGCAGTACTTC. Translated: CASSQGKSPGYEQYF.

The chain joins TRBV9 to TRBJ2-3, with D tentatively TRBD2 (6 bases). The CDR3 totals 15 residues. Trimming stripped 0 bases from V and 2 bases from J, with 10 bases between. Germline lookup yields CDR1 SGDLS and CDR2 YYNGEE. CDR3 coding DNA: TGTGCCAGCAGCGTAGGGCGGGGAAACACAGATACGCAGTATTTT. Amino acid sequence: CASSVGRGNTDTQYF. Based on the CDR3 plus reference TRBV9 and TRBJ2-3, the full variable domain is DSGVTQTPKHLITATGQRVTLRCSPRSGDLSVYWYQQSLDQGLQFLIQYYNGEERAKGNILERFSAQQFPDLHSELNLSSLELGDSALYFCASSVGRGNTDTQYFGPGTRLTVL.

Only a few counts were recorded for this clone. DNA for the CDR3: TGTGCCACCAGTCGTATCGGGGGAAGCTCCTACAATGAGCAGTTCTTC. Encoded protein: CATSRIGGSSYNEQFF. The rearrangement uses TRBV24-1 and TRBJ2-1; D is possibly TRBD2 (6 bases). CDR3 size: 16 residues. Trimming removed 6 bases from V and 0 bases from J, with 14 bases in between. Germline V gene lookup returns CDR1 KGHDR and CDR2 SFDVKD.

V gene TRBV11-3 combines with J gene TRBJ2-2; D gene unclear. V was cut by 4 bases and J by 4 bases, with 10 bases left in between. The CDR3 spans 14 residues. The germline V gene encodes CDR1 SGHNT and CDR2 YENEEA. In nucleotides, the CDR3 is TGTGCCAGCAGCTCACGCGCAGGCACCGGGGAGCTGTTTTTT. Protein: CASSSRAGTGELFF. Based on the CDR3 plus reference TRBV11-3 and TRBJ2-2, the full variable domain is EAGVVQSPRYKIIEKKQPVAFWCNPISGHNTLYWYLQNLGQGPELLIRYENEEAVDDSQLPKDRFSAERLKGVDSTLKIQPAELGDSAVYLCASSSRAGTGELFFGEGSRLTVL.

The chain has TRBV3-1 (or the pseudogene TRBV3-2) and TRBJ2-2; 14 bases line up with TRBD2. V dropped 3 bases and J dropped 6; count of bases not matched to a gene: 6. Per the germline V gene, CDR1 is LGHDT and CDR2 is YNNKEL (reference sequence). The CDR3 is 17 residues long. DNA of the CDR3: TGTGCCAGCAGCCAGGGACTAGCGGGAGTAGGGCCCGGGGAGCTGTTTTTT. It translates to CASSQGLAGVGPGELFF.

The chain uses TRBV11-1 and TRBJ1-4, with a tentative D call TRBD1 (6 bases). Germline assignment: CDR1 SGHAT and CDR2 FQDESV (reference sequence). Trimming stripped 5 bases from V and 4 bases from J, with 11 bases between. The CDR3 contains 14 residues. Here the CDR3 reads CASSQDRNNEKLFF. The CDR3 region has the DNA TGTGCCAGCAGCCAAGACAGGAATAATGAAAAACTGTTTTTT.

The V and J genes are TRBV7-9 and TRBJ2-1; D possibly corresponds to TRBD1 (7 bases). Deletions cut 5 bases from V and 4 bases from J, with 18 bases between. Germline V lookup: CDR1 SEHNR, CDR2 FQNEAQ (reference sequence). This CDR3 comprises 16 residues. For the CDR3, the DNA is TGTGCCAGCAGCCTGGTTCGCGGGACAGCTTACAATGAGCAGTTCTTC. Its protein product is CASSLVRGTAYNEQFF.

CDR3 in amino acids: CASSPQLAGGADTQYF. CDR3 in DNA: TGCGCCAGCAGCCCCCAGTTAGCGGGAGGGGCAGATACGCAGTATTTT. This chain uses TRBV4-3 with TRBJ2-3; 11 bases are a match to TRBD2. The junction had 7 bases not matched to a gene; V was cut back by 4 bases and J by 4 bases. The CDR3 runs 16 residues. Germline CDR1 is LGHNA and CDR2 is YSLEER.